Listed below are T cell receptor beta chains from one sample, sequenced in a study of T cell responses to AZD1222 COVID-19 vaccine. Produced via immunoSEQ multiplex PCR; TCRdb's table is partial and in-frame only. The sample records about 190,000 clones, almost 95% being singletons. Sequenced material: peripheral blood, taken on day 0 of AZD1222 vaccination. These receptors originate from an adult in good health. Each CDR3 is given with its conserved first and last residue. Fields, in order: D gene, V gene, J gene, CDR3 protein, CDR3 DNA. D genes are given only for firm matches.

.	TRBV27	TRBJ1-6	CASSLFGSPLHF	TGTGCCAGCAGTTTATTCGGTTCACCCCTCCACTTT
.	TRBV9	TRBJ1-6	CASSVGDSPLHF	TGTGCCAGCAGCGTAGGAGATTCACCCCTCCACTTT
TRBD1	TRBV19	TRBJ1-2	CASSMESGTGGGYTF	TGTGCCAGTAGTATGGAGTCCGGGACAGGGGGTGGCTACACCTTC
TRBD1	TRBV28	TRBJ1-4	CASSPGQGIPANEKLFF	TGTGCCAGCAGTCCCGGACAGGGGATCCCGGCTAATGAAAAACTGTTTTTT
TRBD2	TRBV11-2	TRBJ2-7	CASSFLSGNIYEQYF	TGTGCCAGCAGCTTCCTTAGCGGGAACATCTACGAGCAGTACTTC
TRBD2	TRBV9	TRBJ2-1	CASSPPGTSGINEQFF	TGTGCCAGCAGCCCGCCCGGGACTAGCGGAATCAATGAGCAGTTCTTC
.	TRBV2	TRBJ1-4	CASSDHGASEKLFF	TGTGCCAGCAGTGATCACGGGGCCAGTGAAAAACTGTTTTTT
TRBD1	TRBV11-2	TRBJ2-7	CASSLVAGGMYEQYF	TGTGCCAGCAGCTTAGTAGCAGGGGGCATGTACGAGCAGTACTTC
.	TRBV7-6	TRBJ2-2	CASSSTTNTGELFF	TGTGCCAGCAGCTCGACAACGAACACCGGGGAGCTGTTTTTT
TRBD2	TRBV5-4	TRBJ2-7	CASSLGAGDEQYF	TGTGCCAGCAGCTTAGGAGCGGGAGACGAGCAGTACTTC
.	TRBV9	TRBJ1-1	CASSVGGADRNTEAFF	TGTGCCAGCAGCGTAGGAGGGGCGGATAGGAACACTGAAGCTTTCTTT
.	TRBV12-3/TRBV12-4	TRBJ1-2	CASSFRGYGYTF	TGTGCCAGCAGTTTCCGGGGATATGGCTACACCTTC
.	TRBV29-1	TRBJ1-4	CSVVGRTEKLFF	TGCAGCGTTGTGGGACGGACTGAAAAACTGTTTTTT
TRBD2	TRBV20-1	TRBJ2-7	CSASAGVLSYEQYF	TGCAGTGCGAGTGCGGGGGTTCTCTCCTACGAGCAGTACTTC
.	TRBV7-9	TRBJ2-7	CASTLGPDSTYEQYF	TGTGCCAGCACCCTTGGTCCGGACAGCACATACGAGCAGTACTTC
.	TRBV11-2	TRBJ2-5	CASSLSGGRSARETQYF	TGTGCCAGCAGCTTATCGGGCGGCCGATCAGCAAGGGAGACCCAGTACTTC
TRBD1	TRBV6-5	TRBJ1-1	CASSPGGTEAFF	TGTGCCAGCAGTCCAGGGGGCACTGAAGCTTTCTTT
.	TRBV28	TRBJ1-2	CASSLPGVIGYTF	TGTGCCAGCAGTTTACCAGGGGTTATTGGCTACACCTTC
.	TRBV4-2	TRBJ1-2	CASSQDPDTGYTF	TGTGCCAGCAGCCAAGATCCGGACACTGGCTACACCTTC
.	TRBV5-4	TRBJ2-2	CASSLDRVYTGELFF	TGTGCCAGCAGCTTGGATAGGGTTTACACCGGGGAGCTGTTTTTT